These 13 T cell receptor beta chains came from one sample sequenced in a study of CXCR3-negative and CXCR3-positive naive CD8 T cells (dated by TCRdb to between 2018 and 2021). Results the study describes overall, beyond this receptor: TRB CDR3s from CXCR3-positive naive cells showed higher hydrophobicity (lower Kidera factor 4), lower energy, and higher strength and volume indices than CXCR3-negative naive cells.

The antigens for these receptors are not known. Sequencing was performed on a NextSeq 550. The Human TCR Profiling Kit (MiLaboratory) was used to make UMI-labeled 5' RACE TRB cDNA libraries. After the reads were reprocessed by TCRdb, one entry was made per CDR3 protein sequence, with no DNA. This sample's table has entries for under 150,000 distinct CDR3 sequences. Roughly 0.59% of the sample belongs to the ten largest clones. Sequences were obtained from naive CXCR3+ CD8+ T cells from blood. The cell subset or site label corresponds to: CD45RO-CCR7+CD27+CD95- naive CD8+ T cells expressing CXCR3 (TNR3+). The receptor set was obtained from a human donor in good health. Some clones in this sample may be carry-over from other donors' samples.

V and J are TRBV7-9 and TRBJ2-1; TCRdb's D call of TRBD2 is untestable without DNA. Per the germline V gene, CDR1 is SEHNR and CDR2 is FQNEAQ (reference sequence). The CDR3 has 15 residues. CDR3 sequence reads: CASSVLAGGQSEQFF.

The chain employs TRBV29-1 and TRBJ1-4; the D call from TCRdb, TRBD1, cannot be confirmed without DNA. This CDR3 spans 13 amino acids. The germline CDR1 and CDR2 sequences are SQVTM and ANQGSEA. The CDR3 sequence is CSVESGEGGKLFF.

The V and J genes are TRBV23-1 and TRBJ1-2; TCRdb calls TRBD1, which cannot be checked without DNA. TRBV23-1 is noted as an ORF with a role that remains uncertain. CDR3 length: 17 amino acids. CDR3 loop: CASSHPRRGTGTAGYTF.

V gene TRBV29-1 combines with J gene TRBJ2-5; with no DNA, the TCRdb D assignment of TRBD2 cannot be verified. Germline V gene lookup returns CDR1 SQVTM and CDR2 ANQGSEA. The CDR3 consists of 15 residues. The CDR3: CSVEDPGTSVETQYF.

The CDR3 reads CASSLAEANYGYTF. This chain connects TRBV5-1 to TRBJ1-2. This CDR3 contains 14 residues. Germline V gene sequence: CDR1 SGHRS, CDR2 YFSETQ. The full variable domain, with the rest looked up from reference TRBV5-1 and TRBJ1-2, is KAGVTQTPRYLIKTRGQQVTLSCSPISGHRSVSWYQQTPGQGLQFLFEYFSETQRNKGNFPGRFSGRQFSNSRSEMNVSTLELGDSALYLCASSLAEANYGYTFGSGTRLTVV.

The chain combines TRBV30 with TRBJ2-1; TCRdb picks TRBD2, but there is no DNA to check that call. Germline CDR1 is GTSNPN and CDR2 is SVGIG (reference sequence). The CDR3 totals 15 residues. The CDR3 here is CAWRLTSGSVNEQFF. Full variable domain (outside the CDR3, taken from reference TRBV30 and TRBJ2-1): SQTIHQWPATLVQPVGSPLSLECTVEGTSNPNLYWYRQAAGRGLQLLFYSVGIGQISSEVPQNLSASRPQDRQFILSSKKLLLSDSGFYLCAWRLTSGSVNEQFFGPGTRLTVL.

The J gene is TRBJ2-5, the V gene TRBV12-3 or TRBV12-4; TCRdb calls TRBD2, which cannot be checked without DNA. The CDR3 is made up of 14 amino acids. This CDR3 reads CASSPGLAEETQYF.

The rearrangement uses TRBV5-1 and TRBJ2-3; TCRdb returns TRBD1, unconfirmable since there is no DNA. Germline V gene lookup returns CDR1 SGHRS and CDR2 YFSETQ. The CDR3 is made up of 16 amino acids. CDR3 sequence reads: CASSSLGRGATDTQYF.

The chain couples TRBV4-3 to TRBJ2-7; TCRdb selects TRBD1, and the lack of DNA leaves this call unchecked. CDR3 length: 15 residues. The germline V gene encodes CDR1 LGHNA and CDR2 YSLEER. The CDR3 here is CASSQTVQGVGEQYF.

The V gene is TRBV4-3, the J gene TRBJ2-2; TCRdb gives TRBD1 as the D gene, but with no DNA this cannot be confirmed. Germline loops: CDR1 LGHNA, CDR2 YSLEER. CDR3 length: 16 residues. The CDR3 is CASSQEGTGDTGELFF.

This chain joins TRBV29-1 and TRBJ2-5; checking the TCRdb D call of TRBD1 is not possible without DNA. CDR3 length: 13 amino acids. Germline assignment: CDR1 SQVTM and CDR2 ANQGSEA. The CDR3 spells CSVEGDKQETRYF.

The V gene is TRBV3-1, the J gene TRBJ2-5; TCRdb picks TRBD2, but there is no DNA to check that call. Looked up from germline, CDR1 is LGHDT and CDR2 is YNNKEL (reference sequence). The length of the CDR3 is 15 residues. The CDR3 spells CASSQDGGLQETQYF.

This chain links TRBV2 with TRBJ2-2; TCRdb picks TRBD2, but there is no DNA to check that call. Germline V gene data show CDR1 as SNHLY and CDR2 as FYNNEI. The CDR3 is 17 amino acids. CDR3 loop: CASSEAGERVNTGELFF. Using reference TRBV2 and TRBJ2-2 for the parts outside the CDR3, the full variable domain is EPEVTQTPSHQVTQMGQEVILRCVPISNHLYFYWYRQILGQKVEFLVSFYNNEISEKSEIFDDQFSVERPDGSNFTLKIRSTKLEDSAMYFCASSEAGERVNTGELFFGEGSRLTVL.